This T cell receptor beta chain appears in the sequencing data of a study of neurological immune-mediated disorders. Time point in this sample: longitudinal time-point 3. TCRdb itself ran the 5' RACE reads through MiXCR, one entry per CDR3 protein. This repertoire shows around 97,000 distinct CDR3 sequences, about a tenth found once; its top ten account for around 3.3%. CDR3 length: 13 residues. J gave up 2 bases and V 5 bases, and 5 bases lay outside the gene matches. The germline V gene encodes CDR1 DFQATT and CDR2 SNEGSKA (reference sequence). This clonotype occurred many times. The sequencing input was PBMCs. The clonotype was recovered from a female donor with HTLV-1-associated myelopathy (HAM/TSP). The V call is TRBV20-1, the J call TRBJ2-7; TRBD2 matches 8 bases. The CDR3, as DNA: TGCAGTGCTCCGGGACTAGGACCCTACGAGCAGTACTTC. Protein: CSAPGLGPYEQYF.